This T cell receptor beta chain was sequenced in a study of blood T cell repertoires in COVID-19. Looking at the study overall: COVID-19 samples from acute and convalescent phases originated in the United States, Italy and Spain. PBMCs, B-cell-depleted T cells, or T cells were the source of the cDNA or gDNA that made up the material.

Sequencing was performed with immunoSEQ multiplex PCR; in TCRdb, only in-frame clones are kept and a portion is missing. The repertoire has more than 80,000 clones, 80% of them found once; the top ten carry 15% to 20%. Looked up from germline, CDR1 is MNHEY and CDR2 is SMNVEV (reference sequence). The V and J ends lost 2 bases and 2 bases respectively, with 5 bases between them. This CDR3 has 13 amino acids. The sequence came from a human donor in a cohort sampled during active COVID-19. Material for sequencing was peripheral blood. The rearrangement uses TRBV27 and TRBJ2-3; no reliable D call. CDR3 nucleotides: TGTGCCAGCAGTTTACGGTACACAGATACGCAGTATTTT. Translated, it gives CASSLRYTDTQYF.